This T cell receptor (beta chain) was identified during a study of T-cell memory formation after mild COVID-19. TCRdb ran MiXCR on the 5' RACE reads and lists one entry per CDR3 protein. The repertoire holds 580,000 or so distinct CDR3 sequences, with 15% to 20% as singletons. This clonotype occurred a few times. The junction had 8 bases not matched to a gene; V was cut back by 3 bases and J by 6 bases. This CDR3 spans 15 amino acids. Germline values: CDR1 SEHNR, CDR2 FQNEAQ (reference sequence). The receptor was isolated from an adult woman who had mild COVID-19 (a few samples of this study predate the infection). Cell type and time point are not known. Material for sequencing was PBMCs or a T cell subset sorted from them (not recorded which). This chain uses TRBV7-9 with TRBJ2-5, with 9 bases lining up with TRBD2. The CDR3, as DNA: TGTGCCAGCAGCTTCCGTAATAGCGGGAGTCAGACCCAGTACTTC. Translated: CASSFRNSGSQTQYF.